This is a list of T cell receptor beta chains from one sample in a study of shared clonotypes between healthy human individuals. The data were produced by immunoSEQ multiplex PCR, yet TCRdb's version contains in-frame clones alone and is incomplete. This table holds about 1 million clones, approximately 76% found once. The sequenced sample was memory CD4+ T cells sorted from blood. Receptor source: a man between 18 and 29 years old in good health. Both conserved end residues are part of each CDR3. D genes are given only for firm matches. Only part of the rows carry a size: once, few, many, or a class if the clone is expanded.

d_call	j_call	clone_size	v_call	cdr3_aa	cdr3_nt
TRBD1	TRBJ1-4	NA	TRBV5-4	CASSLRGQGSEKLFF	TGTGCCAGCAGCCTGAGGGGACAGGGTAGTGAAAAACTGTTTTTT
NA	TRBJ2-7	NA	TRBV5-5	CASRRRTDSYEQYF	TGTGCCAGCAGACGAAGGACAGACTCCTACGAGCAGTACTTC
NA	TRBJ2-2	NA	TRBV5-1	CASSLARTNTGELFF	TGCGCCAGCAGCTTGGCCAGAACGAACACCGGGGAGCTGTTTTTT
NA	TRBJ1-1	few	TRBV18	CASSWEKNTEAFF	TGTGCCAGCTCATGGGAGAAGAACACTGAAGCTTTCTTT
TRBD2	TRBJ2-3	NA	TRBV18	CASSRTSGDTQYF	TGTGCCAGCTCACGGACTAGCGGAGATACGCAGTATTTT
NA	TRBJ2-7	once	TRBV2	CASSDGSEQYF	TGTGCCAGCAGTGACGGGTCCGAGCAGTACTTC
TRBD1	TRBJ2-5	NA	TRBV28	CASSSGQAETQYF	TGTGCCAGCAGTTCAGGACAGGCAGAGACCCAGTACTTC
NA	TRBJ1-4	NA	TRBV7-2	CASRGLNEKLFF	TGTGCCAGCCGCGGGCTTAATGAAAAACTGTTTTTT
NA	TRBJ2-7	few	TRBV6-6	CASSYIGIEQYF	TGTGCCAGCAGTTACATAGGGATCGAGCAGTACTTC
NA	TRBJ2-3	NA	TRBV14	CASSQQGSARDTQYF	TGTGCCAGCAGCCAACAGGGGTCGGCACGGGATACGCAGTATTTT
NA	TRBJ2-2	NA	TRBV29-1	CSVKGKNTGELFF	TGCAGCGTAAAAGGGAAGAACACCGGGGAGCTGTTTTTT
TRBD1	TRBJ1-3	NA	TRBV2	CASGVTGRSGNTIYF	TGTGCCAGCGGTGTGACAGGGAGGTCTGGAAACACCATATATTTT
TRBD1	TRBJ1-1	NA	TRBV2	CARGQMNTEAFF	TGTGCCAGGGGACAGATGAACACTGAAGCTTTCTTT
TRBD1	TRBJ2-1	NA	TRBV7-6	CASSSYRGWEQFF	TGTGCCAGCAGCTCATACAGGGGATGGGAGCAGTTCTTC
TRBD1	TRBJ1-1	once	TRBV7-2	CASSTTGGPMNTEAFF	TGTGCCAGCAGTACGACAGGGGGACCCATGAACACTGAAGCTTTCTTT
NA	TRBJ1-3	NA	TRBV18	CASSSGPGNTIYF	TGTGCCAGCTCATCCGGGCCTGGAAACACCATATATTTT
NA	TRBJ2-1	NA	TRBV7-2	CASTQVAGSAYNEQFF	TGTGCCAGCACTCAAGTGGCCGGGTCGGCCTACAATGAGCAGTTCTTC
TRBD2	TRBJ2-5	once	TRBV13	CASSPRLAGAEETQYF	TGTGCCAGCAGCCCCAGACTAGCGGGTGCGGAAGAGACCCAGTACTTC